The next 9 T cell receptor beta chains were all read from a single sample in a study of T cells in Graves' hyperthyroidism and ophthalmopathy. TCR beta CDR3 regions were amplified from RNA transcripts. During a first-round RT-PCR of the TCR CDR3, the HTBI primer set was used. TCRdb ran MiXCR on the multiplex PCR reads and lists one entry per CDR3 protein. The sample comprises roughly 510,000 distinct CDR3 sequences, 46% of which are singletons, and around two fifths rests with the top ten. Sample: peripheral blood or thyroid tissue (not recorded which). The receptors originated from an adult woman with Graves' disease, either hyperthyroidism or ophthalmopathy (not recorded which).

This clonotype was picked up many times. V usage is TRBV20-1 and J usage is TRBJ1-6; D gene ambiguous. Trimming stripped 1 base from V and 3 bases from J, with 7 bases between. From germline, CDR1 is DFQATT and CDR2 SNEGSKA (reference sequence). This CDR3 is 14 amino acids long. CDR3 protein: CSARARNYNSPLHF. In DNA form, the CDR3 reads TGCAGTGCTAGAGCTAGGAACTATAATTCACCCCTCCACTTT.

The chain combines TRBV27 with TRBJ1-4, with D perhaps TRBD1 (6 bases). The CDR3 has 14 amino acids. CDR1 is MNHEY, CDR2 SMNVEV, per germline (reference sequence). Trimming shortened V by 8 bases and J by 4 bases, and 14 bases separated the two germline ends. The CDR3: CASGLGGYNEKLFF. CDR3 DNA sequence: TGTGCCAGCGGCCTAGGGGGGTATAATGAAAAACTGTTTTTT.

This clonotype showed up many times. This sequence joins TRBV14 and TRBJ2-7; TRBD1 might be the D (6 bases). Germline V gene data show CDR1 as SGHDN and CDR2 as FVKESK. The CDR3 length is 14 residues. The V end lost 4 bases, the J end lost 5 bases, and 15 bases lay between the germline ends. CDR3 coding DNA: TGTGCCAGCAGCCGCAGGGGACCTAAGGACGAGCAGTACTTC. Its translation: CASSRRGPKDEQYF.

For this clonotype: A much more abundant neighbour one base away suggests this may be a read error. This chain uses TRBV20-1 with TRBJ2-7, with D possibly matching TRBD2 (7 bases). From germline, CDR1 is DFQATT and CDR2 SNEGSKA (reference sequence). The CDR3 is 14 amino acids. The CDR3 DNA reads TGCAGTGCTAGCCAAGGGGGGGGTCCCTACGAGCAGTGCTTC. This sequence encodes CSASQGGGPYEQCF.

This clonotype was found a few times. CDR3 region: CASRVTPLSNQPQHF. CDR3 DNA sequence: TGTGCCAGCAGGGTTACGCCTCTTAGCAATCAGCCCCAGCATTTT. This chain links TRBV2 with TRBJ1-5; D call uncertain. The CDR3 has 15 amino acids. Germline-derived CDR1 and CDR2 are SNHLY and FYNNEI. V was shortened by 6 bases and J by 0 bases, with 12 bases between the two germline ends.

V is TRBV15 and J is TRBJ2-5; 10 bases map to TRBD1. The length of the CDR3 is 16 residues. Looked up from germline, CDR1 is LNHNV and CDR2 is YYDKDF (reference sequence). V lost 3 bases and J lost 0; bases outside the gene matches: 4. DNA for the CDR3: TGTGCCACCAGCAGTCGGACAGGGGGATACCAAGAGACCCAGTACTTC. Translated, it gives CATSSRTGGYQETQYF.

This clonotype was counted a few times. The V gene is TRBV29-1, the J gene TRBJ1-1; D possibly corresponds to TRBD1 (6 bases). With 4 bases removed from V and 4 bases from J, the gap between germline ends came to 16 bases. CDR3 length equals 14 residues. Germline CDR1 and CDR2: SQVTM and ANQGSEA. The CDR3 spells CSVGRGRGITEAFF. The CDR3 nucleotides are TGCAGCGTTGGCAGGGGAAGGGGAATCACTGAAGCTTTCTTT.

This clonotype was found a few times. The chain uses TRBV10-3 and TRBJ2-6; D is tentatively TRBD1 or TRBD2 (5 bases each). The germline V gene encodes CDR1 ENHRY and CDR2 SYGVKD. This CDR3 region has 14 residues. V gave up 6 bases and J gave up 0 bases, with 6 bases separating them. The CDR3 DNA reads TGTGCCATCAGAGGGACCTCTGGGGCCAACGTCCTGACTTTC. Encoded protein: CAIRGTSGANVLTF.

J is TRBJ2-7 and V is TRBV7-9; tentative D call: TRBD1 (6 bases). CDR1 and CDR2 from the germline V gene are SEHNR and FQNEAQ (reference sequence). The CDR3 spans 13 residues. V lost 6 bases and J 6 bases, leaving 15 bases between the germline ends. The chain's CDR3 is CASSLMDRSEQYF. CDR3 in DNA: TGTGCCAGCAGTTTAATGGACAGAAGCGAGCAGTACTTC.